A single sample is the source of the 14 T cell receptor beta chains below, sequenced in a study of shared T cell receptors in the human thymus. Clones were sequenced by immunoSEQ multiplex PCR, and TCRdb holds only the in-frame ones, with some missing. The sample holds hundreds of thousands of clones, roughly 86% seen once. This sample also appeared in a second study, on human thymus T cells.

Sequences were obtained from thymocytes. These receptors came from a boy younger than two with a congenital heart defect.

CDR3 nucleotide sequence: TGTGCCAGCAGTCCGGGACTAGTAAACACAGATACGCAGTATTTT. It encodes CASSPGLVNTDTQYF. J is TRBJ2-3 and V is TRBV27, with TRBD2 identical over 8 bases. After removal of 5 bases from V and 2 bases from J, the junction contained 6 bases not matched to a gene. This CDR3 contains 15 residues. Per germline, CDR1 MNHEY and CDR2 SMNVEV (reference sequence).

This chain connects TRBV11-3 to TRBJ2-1; D is unclear. Germline values: CDR1 SGHNT, CDR2 YENEEA. Trimming pared 1 base from V and 6 bases from J, leaving 10 bases between. The CDR3 is 14 amino acids. CDR3 sequence (DNA): TGTGCCAGCAGCTTAGGGGCCAGCATCAATGAGCAGTTCTTC. It codes for CASSLGASINEQFF.

This clone was seen a single time. The J gene is TRBJ2-5, the V gene TRBV28; 8 nucleotides match TRBD1. This CDR3 contains 15 residues. Germline values: CDR1 MDHEN, CDR2 SYDVKM. V shed 6 bases and J 5 bases; nucleotides not matched to a gene: 11. The CDR3 sequence is CASRRQGQAVETQYF. In nucleotides, the CDR3 is TGTGCCAGCAGGCGCCAGGGACAGGCGGTTGAGACCCAGTACTTC.

V usage is TRBV7-3 and J usage is TRBJ2-5; TRBD2 might be the D (5 bases). The CDR3 totals 16 residues. Germline CDR1 is SGHTA and CDR2 is FQGTGA. Trimming cost V 6 bases and J 3 bases, with 20 bases left between them. The CDR3 sequence: CASSPLGEQGKETQYF. The CDR3 nucleotides are TGTGCCAGCAGTCCTCTCGGGGAACAAGGAAAAGAGACCCAGTACTTC.

This clone was seen only a few times. The chain couples TRBV9 to TRBJ2-4; D possibly corresponds to TRBD2 (5 bases). V shed 2 bases and J shed 4 bases, with 16 bases lying between them. Per the germline V gene, CDR1 is SGDLS and CDR2 is YYNGEE. This CDR3 region has 16 residues. The CDR3 sequence is CASSVGLEDGKNIQYF. CDR3 in DNA: TGTGCCAGCAGCGTGGGATTGGAGGACGGAAAAAACATTCAGTACTTC.

This clone was recorded a few times. This chain connects TRBV28 to TRBJ1-1; no definite D call. CDR3 length: 11 residues. V dropped 3 bases and J dropped 6 bases, with 5 bases sitting between them. The V gene's germline CDR1 is MDHEN and CDR2 SYDVKM. As DNA, the CDR3 is TGTGCCAGCAGTTTGGAGGCTGAAGCTTTCTTT. Encoded protein: CASSLEAEAFF.

The chain carries TRBV5-6 and TRBJ2-3; 9 bases are a match to TRBD2. Per germline, CDR1 SGHDT and CDR2 YYEEEE. With 4 bases clipped from V and 0 bases from J, the junction kept 9 bases outside the gene matches. The CDR3 loop spans 17 amino acids. DNA of the CDR3: TGTGCCAGCAGCACCCGCGGGAGGGCGAAGAGCACAGATACGCAGTATTTT. Amino acid sequence: CASSTRGRAKSTDTQYF.

This clone appeared a single time. The chain joins TRBV4-1 to TRBJ2-5; 9 bases line up with TRBD2. The CDR3 consists of 17 residues. Germline lookup yields CDR1 MGHRA and CDR2 YSYEKL. V shed 0 bases, J shed 7 bases, and the junction held 12 bases outside the gene matches. CDR3 in DNA: TGCGCCAGCAGCCAAGATCGCCCGAGCGGGAGGTCCGGGACCCAGTACTTC. Translating gives CASSQDRPSGRSGTQYF.

The chain carries TRBV19 and TRBJ1-4; the D gene is possibly TRBD1 (5 bases). This CDR3 spans 15 amino acids. Germline lookup yields CDR1 LNHDA and CDR2 SQIVND (reference sequence). Trimming cost V 3 bases and J 3 bases, with 11 bases left between them. CDR3 DNA: TGTGCCAGTAGTATCCAGGACACCCCTAATGAAAAACTGTTTTTT. Its translation: CASSIQDTPNEKLFF.

V gene TRBV27 combines with J gene TRBJ1-5; D may be TRBD1 (5 bases). Trimming cost V 2 bases and J 5 bases, with 10 bases left between them. Germline CDR1 is MNHEY and CDR2 is SMNVEV (reference sequence). The CDR3 totals 14 residues. The CDR3 protein is CASSLVGDYQPQHF. The CDR3 DNA is TGTGCCAGCAGTTTAGTAGGGGACTATCAGCCCCAGCATTTT.

The chain is built from TRBV28 and TRBJ2-7, with 9 bases lining up with TRBD1. This CDR3 spans 16 amino acids. With 2 bases clipped from V and 2 bases from J, the junction kept 7 bases outside the gene matches. Looked up from germline, CDR1 is MDHEN and CDR2 is SYDVKM. The CDR3 nucleotides read TGTGCCAGCAGTTTAGGGCAACAGGGGGCGGCCTACGAGCAGTACTTC. It translates to CASSLGQQGAAYEQYF.

The V and J genes are TRBV19 and TRBJ1-6; 7 nucleotides align to TRBD1. Looked up from germline, CDR1 is LNHDA and CDR2 is SQIVND (reference sequence). The V and J ends lost 4 bases and 10 bases, in that order; junction bases with no gene match: 13. The CDR3 covers 16 residues. CDR3: CASSTRDSQQGSPLHF. The CDR3 DNA reads TGTGCCAGTAGTACCCGGGACAGCCAACAAGGGTCACCCCTCCACTTT.

This chain uses TRBV4-3 with TRBJ2-2; the D is unclear. This CDR3 is built from 16 residues. The V end lost 0 bases, the J end lost 3 bases, and 11 bases lay between the germline ends. The germline V gene encodes CDR1 LGHNA and CDR2 YSLEER. The CDR3 DNA reads TGCGCCAGCAGCCAAGATCTTGGTGAGCACACCGGGGAGCTGTTTTTT. Its protein is CASSQDLGEHTGELFF.

This clone occurred once. The chain employs TRBV7-2 and TRBJ1-5; D gene unclear. The ends were cut back, 1 base at V and 0 bases at J, with 4 bases in the middle. Germline CDR1 is SGHTA and CDR2 is FQGNSA. CDR3 length: 14 residues. This CDR3 reads CASSLDYSNQPQHF. In DNA form, the CDR3 reads TGTGCCAGCAGCTTAGACTATAGCAATCAGCCCCAGCATTTT.